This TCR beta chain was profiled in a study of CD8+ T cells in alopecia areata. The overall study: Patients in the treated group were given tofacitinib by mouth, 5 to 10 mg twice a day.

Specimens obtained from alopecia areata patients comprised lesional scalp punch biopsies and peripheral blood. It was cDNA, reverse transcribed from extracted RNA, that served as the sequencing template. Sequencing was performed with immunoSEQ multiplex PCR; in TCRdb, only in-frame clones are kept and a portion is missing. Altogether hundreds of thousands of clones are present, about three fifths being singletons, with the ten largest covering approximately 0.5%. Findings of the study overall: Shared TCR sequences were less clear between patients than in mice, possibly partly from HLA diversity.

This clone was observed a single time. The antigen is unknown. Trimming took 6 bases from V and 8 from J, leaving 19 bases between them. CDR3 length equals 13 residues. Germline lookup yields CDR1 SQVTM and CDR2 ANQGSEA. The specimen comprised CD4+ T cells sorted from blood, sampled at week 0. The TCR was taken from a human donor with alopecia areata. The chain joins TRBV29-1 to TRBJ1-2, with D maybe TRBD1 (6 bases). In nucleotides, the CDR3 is TGCAGCGTCGGAGTGACAGGTCTTTGGGGCTACACCTTC. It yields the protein CSVGVTGLWGYTF.